Following are 18 T cell receptor beta chains from one sample sequenced in a study of shared clonotypes between healthy human individuals (dated by TCRdb to between 2020 and 2021). Library preparation was by the immunoSEQ multiplex PCR assay. In its TCRdb copy, this immuneACCESS table keeps in-frame sequences only and misses some clones. Where compared with another copy, unresolved V genes explain less than half of these, and the others have no known cause. The sample data list roughly 1 million clones, and about 80% of these were observed just once. The ten largest clonotypes hold 0.52% of the sample. What was sequenced was memory CD4+ T cells from PBMCs. Explained via the paper, the cell subset or site label denotes: CD45RA-negative fraction. All receptors come from a man younger than 35 in good health. Some clones in this sample may be carry-over from other donors' samples.

The table lists this clone with a few counts. This sample includes further DNA sequences coding for the same CDR3. The chain uses TRBV29-1 and TRBJ2-7; D not certain. The germline V gene encodes CDR1 SQVTM and CDR2 ANQGSEA. The CDR3 is made up of 11 amino acids. The V end lost 6 bases, the J end lost 5 bases, and 11 bases lay between the germline ends. This CDR3 is CSVQTGDEQYF. CDR3 nucleotides: TGCAGCGTCCAGACTGGCGACGAGCAGTACTTC.

The rearrangement uses TRBV7-3 and TRBJ2-2; D is perhaps TRBD2 (5 bases). Trimming stripped 5 bases from V and 1 base from J, with 8 bases between. The V gene's germline CDR1 is SGHTA and CDR2 FQGTGA. The CDR3 has 14 amino acids. CDR3 sequence (DNA): TGTGCCAGCAGCCAAGGAGGGAACACCGGGGAGCTGTTTTTT. Protein sequence: CASSQGGNTGELFF.

V usage is TRBV5-1 and J usage is TRBJ2-1; D is unclear. V was shortened by 0 bases and J by 6 bases, with 16 bases between the two germline ends. CDR1 and CDR2 (germline): SGHRS, YFSETQ. This CDR3 comprises 16 residues. CDR3 DNA: TGCGCCAGCAGCTTGGGTCTGGATACGGTAGTCAATGAGCAGTTCTTC. It translates to CASSLGLDTVVNEQFF.

The rearrangement uses TRBV7-6 and TRBJ2-1, with 12 bases lining up with TRBD2. The V gene's germline CDR1 is SGHVS and CDR2 FNYEAQ. The CDR3 sequence is 19 residues long. Germline trimming cut 5 bases from V and 6 bases from J; bases unmatched to any gene: 17. This CDR3 is CASSPGGRASGRALNEQFF. The CDR3 region has the DNA TGTGCCAGCAGCCCGGGGGGCAGGGCTAGCGGGAGGGCCCTCAATGAGCAGTTCTTC.

The rearrangement joins TRBV28 to TRBJ2-7; 11 bases fit TRBD1. V gave up 4 bases and J gave up 1 base; unmatched junction bases: 6. There are 16 residues in the CDR3. From germline, CDR1 is MDHEN and CDR2 SYDVKM. CDR3 region: CASSSYGDRGSYEQYF. The CDR3 DNA follows: TGTGCCAGCAGTTCTTATGGGGACAGGGGGTCCTACGAGCAGTACTTC.

This clone was picked up a small number of times. A much larger clone sits a single nucleotide away, making a read error possible. The same CDR3 also results from other DNA sequences found in this sample. The rearrangement links TRBV5-4 to TRBJ1-5, with a weak D call TRBD1 (5 bases). The V end was cut by 2 bases, the J end by 6 bases, with 6 bases between. The germline V gene has CDR1 SGHNT and CDR2 YYREEE (reference sequence). CDR3 length equals 12 residues. The DNA of the CDR3 is TGTGCCAGCAGCTTAGACAGTCAGCCCCAGCATTTT. This gives the protein CASSLDSQPQHF.

The chain recombines TRBV7-2 with TRBJ2-3; 11 bases agree with TRBD2. Losses at the gene ends were 3 bases for V and 5 bases for J; bases not matched to a gene: 7. Germline CDR1 SGHTA, CDR2 FQGNSA. The CDR3 is 16 amino acids. The CDR3 DNA is TGTGCCAGCAGCTTTGTAGCGGGAGGGTCGAGAGATACGCAGTATTTT. Protein product: CASSFVAGGSRDTQYF. Full variable domain (remainder filled in from reference TRBV7-2 and TRBJ2-3): GAGVSQSPSNKVTEKGKDVELRCDPISGHTALYWYRQSLGQGLEFLIYFQGNSAPDKSGLPSDRFSAERTGGSVSTLTIQRTQQEDSAVYLCASSFVAGGSRDTQYFGPGTRLTVL.

The chain recombines TRBV19 with TRBJ2-1, with 9 bases lining up with TRBD2. This CDR3 region has 14 residues. Trimming removed 10 bases from V and 3 bases from J; junction bases left unmatched: 7. The V gene's germline CDR1 is LNHDA and CDR2 SQIVND (reference sequence). The CDR3 protein is CATTGTSHYNEQFF. The CDR3 coding sequence is TGTGCCACCACCGGGACTAGCCACTACAATGAGCAGTTCTTC.

This clone occurred once. The genes are TRBV5-1 and TRBJ2-1, with unresolved D. Per the germline V gene, CDR1 is SGHRS and CDR2 is YFSETQ. This CDR3 comprises 13 residues. V was trimmed by 0 bases and J by 6 bases, leaving 7 bases between them. The CDR3 protein is CASSLGTINEQFF. The CDR3, as DNA: TGCGCCAGCAGCTTGGGGACCATCAATGAGCAGTTCTTC.

V gene TRBV7-3 combines with J gene TRBJ2-5, with D perhaps matching TRBD2 (5 bases). The CDR3 totals 15 residues. V was pared by 5 bases and J by 2 bases, with 15 bases between. From germline, CDR1 is SGHTA and CDR2 FQGTGA. The CDR3 protein is CASSQYIGRQETQYF. The CDR3 nucleotides read TGTGCCAGCAGCCAATACATTGGGAGACAAGAGACCCAGTACTTC.

The rearrangement uses TRBV5-4 and TRBJ2-3; 8 bases align to TRBD1. The CDR3 runs 14 residues. Germline V gives CDR1 SGHNT, CDR2 YYREEE (reference sequence). J was trimmed by 4 bases and V by 1 base; bases with no gene match: 2. CDR3 in amino acids: CASSLQGAADTQYF. The CDR3 DNA reads TGTGCCAGCAGCTTGCAGGGGGCGGCAGATACGCAGTATTTT.

This sequence joins TRBV7-6 and TRBJ1-1; maybe TRBD1 (5 bases). V shed 3 bases and J shed 1 base, with 12 bases lying between them. The CDR3 sequence is 15 residues long. CDR1 is SGHVS, CDR2 FNYEAQ, per germline. The CDR3 coding sequence is TGTGCCAGCAGCTTTATAGGGGTGCCGAACACTGAAGCTTTCTTT. Translated: CASSFIGVPNTEAFF.

This clone was seen at least ten times. The sample has other DNA sequences that encode this CDR3 too. CDR3 sequence reads: CASSPANQPQHF. CDR3 coding DNA: TGTGCCAGCAGTCCCGCCAATCAGCCCCAGCATTTT. V and J are TRBV7-8 and TRBJ1-5; D remains ambiguous. Germline V gene sequence: CDR1 SGHVS, CDR2 FQNEAQ. Between the trimmed V and J ends, which lost 6 bases and 3 bases, there was a span of 6 bases. The CDR3 consists of 12 residues. The full variable domain, in which reference TRBV7-8 and TRBJ1-5 provide the parts outside the CDR3, is GAGVSQSPRYKVAKRGQDVALRCDPISGHVSLFWYQQALGQGPEFLTYFQNEAQLDKSGLPSDRFFAERPEGSVSTLKIQRTQQEDSAVYLCASSPANQPQHFGDGTRLSIL.

In its sample, this clone was seen once. The genes are TRBV19 and TRBJ2-5; possibly TRBD2 for D (5 bases). The germline V and J ends were trimmed by 1 base and 5 bases, with 11 bases remaining between them. CDR1 is LNHDA, CDR2 SQIVND, per germline (reference sequence). The CDR3 spans 14 residues. The CDR3 DNA reads as TGTGCCAGTAGTATAGTCGGGAACGGGGAGACCCAGTACTTC. It specifies CASSIVGNGETQYF.

The gene calls are TRBV2 and TRBJ1-1; 9 bases align to TRBD1. This CDR3 spans 14 amino acids. Germline loops: CDR1 SNHLY, CDR2 FYNNEI. V shed 5 bases and J 4 bases; nucleotides not matched to a gene: 5. In DNA form, the CDR3 reads TGTGCCAGCAGTCAAGGACAGGGGCCCACTGAAGCTTTCTTT. This codes for CASSQGQGPTEAFF. The full variable domain, its missing parts supplied by reference TRBV2 and TRBJ1-1, is EPEVTQTPSHQVTQMGQEVILRCVPISNHLYFYWYRQILGQKVEFLVSFYNNEISEKSEIFDDQFSVERPDGSNFTLKIRSTKLEDSAMYFCASSQGQGPTEAFFGQGTRLTVV.

This clone showed up just once. The chain joins TRBV15 to TRBJ2-1; TRBD1 aligns across 10 bases. Germline loops: CDR1 LNHNV, CDR2 YYDKDF (reference sequence). The CDR3 sequence is 17 residues long. J lost 8 bases, V lost 0 bases, and 10 bases had no gene match. The CDR3 protein is CATSRDVRQGAVHEQFF. The DNA of the CDR3 is TGTGCCACCAGCAGAGATGTGAGACAGGGGGCGGTCCATGAGCAGTTCTTC.

Worth noting for this clone: One end of the junction does not line up with germline, which may come from a read error. This chain links TRBV18 with TRBJ2-3, with D perhaps TRBD1 (6 bases). Per the germline V gene, CDR1 is KGHSH and CDR2 is LQKENI. There are 16 residues in the CDR3. The CDR3 is CASSSPTGMGADTQYF. The CDR3 nucleotides read TGTGCCAGCTCATCACCAACAGGGATGGGGGCAGATACGCAGTATTTT. Supplemented by reference TRBV18 and TRBJ2-3, the full variable domain reads NAGVMQNPRHLVRRRGQEARLRCSPMKGHSHVYWYRQLPEEGLKFMVYLQKENIIDESGMPKERFSAEFPKEGPSILRIQQVVRGDSAAYFCASSSPTGMGADTQYFGPGTRLTVL.

The chain employs TRBV28 and TRBJ1-5; D not resolved. The CDR3 has 13 amino acids. From germline, CDR1 is MDHEN and CDR2 SYDVKM. Trimming took 2 bases from V and 4 from J, leaving 6 bases between them. The CDR3 is CASSLEVNQPQHF. The CDR3 DNA reads as TGTGCCAGCAGTTTAGAGGTAAATCAGCCCCAGCATTTT. The variable domain in full, with the rest retrieved from reference TRBV28 and TRBJ1-5, is DVKVTQSSRYLVKRTGEKVFLECVQDMDHENMFWYRQDPGLGLRLIYFSYDVKMKEKGDIPEGYSVSREKKERFSLILESASTNQTSMYLCASSLEVNQPQHFGDGTRLSIL.